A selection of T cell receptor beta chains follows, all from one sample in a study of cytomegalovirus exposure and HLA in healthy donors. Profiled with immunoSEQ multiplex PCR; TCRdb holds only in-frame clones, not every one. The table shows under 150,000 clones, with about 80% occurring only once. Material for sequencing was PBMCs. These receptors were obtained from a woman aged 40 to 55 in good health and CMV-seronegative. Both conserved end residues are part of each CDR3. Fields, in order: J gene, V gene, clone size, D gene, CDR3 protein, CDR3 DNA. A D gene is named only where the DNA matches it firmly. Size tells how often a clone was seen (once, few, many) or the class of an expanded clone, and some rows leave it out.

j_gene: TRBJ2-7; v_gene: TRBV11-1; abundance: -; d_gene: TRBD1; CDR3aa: CASSPQGGQSIYEQYF; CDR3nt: TGTGCCAGCAGCCCTCAAGGGGGACAGAGCATCTACGAGCAGTACTTC
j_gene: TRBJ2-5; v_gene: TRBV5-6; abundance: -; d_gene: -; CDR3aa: CASSLGGGDQYF; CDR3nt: TGTGCCAGCAGCTTAGGAGGGGGGGACCAGTACTTC
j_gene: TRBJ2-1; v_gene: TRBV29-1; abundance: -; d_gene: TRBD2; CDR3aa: CSVTRLSGGSSRGSYNEQFF; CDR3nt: TGCAGCGTGACCCGACTATCGGGAGGGTCCTCACGGGGGTCCTACAATGAGCAGTTCTTC
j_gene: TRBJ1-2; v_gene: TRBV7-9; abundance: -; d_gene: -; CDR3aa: CASSLDPGKSSGYTF; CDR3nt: TGTGCCAGCAGCTTAGATCCAGGGAAGTCGAGTGGCTACACCTTC
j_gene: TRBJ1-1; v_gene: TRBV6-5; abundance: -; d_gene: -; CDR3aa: CASTNGGITTEAFF; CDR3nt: TGTGCCAGCACCAACGGGGGTATTACGACTGAAGCTTTCTTT
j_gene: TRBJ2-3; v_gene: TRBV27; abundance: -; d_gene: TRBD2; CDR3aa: CASSSALAGDPDTQYF; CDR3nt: TGTGCCAGCAGTTCCGCACTAGCGGGAGACCCAGATACGCAGTATTTT
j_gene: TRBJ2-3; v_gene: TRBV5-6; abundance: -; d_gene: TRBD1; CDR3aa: CASSSHVRTGADTQYF; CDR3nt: TGTGCCAGCAGCTCCCACGTCAGGACAGGCGCAGATACGCAGTATTTT
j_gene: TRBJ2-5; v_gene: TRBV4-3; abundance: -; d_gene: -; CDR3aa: CASSQVSGQGETQYF; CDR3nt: TGCGCCAGCAGCCAAGTCTCGGGACAAGGAGAGACCCAGTACTTC
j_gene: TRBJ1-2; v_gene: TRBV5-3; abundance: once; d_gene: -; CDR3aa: CARSLALANYGYTF; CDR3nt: TGTGCCAGAAGCTTGGCCTTAGCTAACTATGGCTACACCTTC
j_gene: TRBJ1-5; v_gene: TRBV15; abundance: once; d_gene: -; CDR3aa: CATSSFGRRGNQPQHF; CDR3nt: TGTGCCACCAGCAGTTTTGGACGGCGGGGAAATCAGCCCCAGCATTTT
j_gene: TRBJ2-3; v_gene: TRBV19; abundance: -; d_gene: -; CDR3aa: CASRIGGNPSTDTQYF; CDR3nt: TGTGCCAGTAGGATTGGGGGCAACCCTAGCACAGATACGCAGTATTTT
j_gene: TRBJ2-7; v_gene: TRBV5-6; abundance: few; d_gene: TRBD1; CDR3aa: CASSWGGQGTYEQYF; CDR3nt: TGTGCCAGCAGCTGGGGGGGACAGGGAACCTACGAGCAGTACTTC
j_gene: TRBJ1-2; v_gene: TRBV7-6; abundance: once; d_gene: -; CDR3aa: CASSLDQEVGSYGYTF; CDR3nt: TGTGCCAGCAGCTTAGATCAGGAGGTGGGGTCCTATGGCTACACCTTC
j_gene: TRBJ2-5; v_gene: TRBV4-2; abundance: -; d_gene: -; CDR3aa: CASSHEQNQETQYF; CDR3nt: TGTGCCAGCAGCCATGAACAGAACCAAGAGACCCAGTACTTC
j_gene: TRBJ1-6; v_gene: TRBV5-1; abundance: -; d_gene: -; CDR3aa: CASTTTRGSNSPLHF; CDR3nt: TGCGCCAGCACGACAACCAGGGGCTCAAATTCACCCCTCCACTTT
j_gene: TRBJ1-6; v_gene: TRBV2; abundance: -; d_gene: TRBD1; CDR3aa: CPSSGTGREDSPLHF; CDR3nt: TGTCCCAGCAGCGGGACAGGGAGGGAAGATTCACCCCTCCACTTT
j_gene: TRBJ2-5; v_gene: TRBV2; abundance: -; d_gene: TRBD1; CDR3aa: CASSARTGGPMETQYF; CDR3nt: TGTGCCAGCAGTGCCCGGACAGGTGGGCCTATGGAGACCCAGTACTTC
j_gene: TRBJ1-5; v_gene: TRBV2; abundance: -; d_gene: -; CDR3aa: CASRGINQPQHF; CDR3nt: TGTGCCAGCCGAGGGATCAATCAGCCCCAGCATTTT
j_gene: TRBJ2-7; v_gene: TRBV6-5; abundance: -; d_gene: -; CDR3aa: CASSYRHTYEQYF; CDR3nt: TGTGCCAGCAGTTACCGACACACCTACGAGCAGTACTTC
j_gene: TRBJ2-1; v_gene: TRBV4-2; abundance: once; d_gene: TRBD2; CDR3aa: CASSQDWVAGGPLNEQFF; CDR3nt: TGTGCCAGCAGCCAAGATTGGGTAGCGGGGGGGCCGCTCAATGAGCAGTTCTTC
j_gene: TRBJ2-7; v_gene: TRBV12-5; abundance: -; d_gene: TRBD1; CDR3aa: CASGLVSGQGLSYEQYF; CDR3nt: TGTGCTAGTGGTTTGGTATCCGGACAGGGCCTCTCCTACGAGCAGTACTTC
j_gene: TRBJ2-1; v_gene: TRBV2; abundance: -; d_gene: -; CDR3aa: CASSAGDYNEQFF; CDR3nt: TGTGCCAGCAGTGCAGGGGACTACAATGAGCAGTTCTTC
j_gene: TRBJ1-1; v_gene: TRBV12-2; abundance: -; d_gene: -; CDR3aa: CASRPAGPGGDTEAFF; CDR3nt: TGTGCAAGTCGCCCTGCTGGACCTGGGGGGGACACTGAAGCTTTCTTT
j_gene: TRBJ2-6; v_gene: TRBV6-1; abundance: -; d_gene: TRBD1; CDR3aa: CASSGDRVLSGANVLTF; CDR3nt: TGTGCCAGCAGTGGGGACAGGGTCCTCTCTGGGGCCAACGTCCTGACTTTC
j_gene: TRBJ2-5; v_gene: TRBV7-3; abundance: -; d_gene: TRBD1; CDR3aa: CASSLHPNRGPGETQYF; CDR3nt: TGTGCCAGCAGCTTACATCCGAACAGGGGGCCAGGAGAGACCCAGTACTTC
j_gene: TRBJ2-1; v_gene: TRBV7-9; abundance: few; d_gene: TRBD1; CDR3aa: CASSIGTGYNEQFF; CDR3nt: TGTGCCAGCAGCATCGGGACAGGGTACAATGAGCAGTTCTTC